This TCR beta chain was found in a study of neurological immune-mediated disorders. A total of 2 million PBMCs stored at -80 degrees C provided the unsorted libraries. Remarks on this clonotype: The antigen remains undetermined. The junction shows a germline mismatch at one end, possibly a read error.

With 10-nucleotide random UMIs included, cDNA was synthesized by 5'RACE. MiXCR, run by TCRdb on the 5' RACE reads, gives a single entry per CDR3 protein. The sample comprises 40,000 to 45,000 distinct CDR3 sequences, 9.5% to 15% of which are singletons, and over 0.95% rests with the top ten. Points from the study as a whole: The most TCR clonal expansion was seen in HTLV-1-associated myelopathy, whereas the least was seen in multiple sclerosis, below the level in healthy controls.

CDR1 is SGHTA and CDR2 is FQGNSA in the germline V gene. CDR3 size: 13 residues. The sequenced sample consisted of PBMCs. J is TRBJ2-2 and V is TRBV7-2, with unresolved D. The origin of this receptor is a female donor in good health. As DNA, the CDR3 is TGTGCCAGCAGTCAGACGAACACCTGGGAGCTGTTTTTT. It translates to CASSQTNTWELFF.